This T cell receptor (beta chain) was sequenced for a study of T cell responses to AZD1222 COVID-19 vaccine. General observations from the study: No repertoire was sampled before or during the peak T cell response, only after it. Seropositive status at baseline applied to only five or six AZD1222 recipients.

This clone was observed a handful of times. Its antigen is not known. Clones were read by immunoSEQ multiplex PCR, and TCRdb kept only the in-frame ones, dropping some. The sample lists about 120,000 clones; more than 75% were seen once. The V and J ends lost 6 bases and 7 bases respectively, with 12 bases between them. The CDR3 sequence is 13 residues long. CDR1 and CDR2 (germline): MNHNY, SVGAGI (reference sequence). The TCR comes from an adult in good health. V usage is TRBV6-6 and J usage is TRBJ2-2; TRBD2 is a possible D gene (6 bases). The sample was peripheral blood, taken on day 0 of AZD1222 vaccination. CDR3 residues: CASRGAGGGELFF. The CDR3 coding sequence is TGTGCCAGCAGGGGAGCCGGGGGCGGGGAGCTGTTTTTT.